These 10 T cell receptor beta chains came from one sample sequenced in a study of shared clonotypes between healthy human individuals (dated by TCRdb to about 2020). The library was produced with the immunoSEQ multiplex PCR assay. Entries here come from immuneACCESS through TCRdb and include only in-frame sequences with V and J called. Some clones fail to appear in such tables; in the studies checked, an unresolved V gene covers under half of the shortfall, and the cause of the remainder is unknown. The sample includes about 1 million clones, with around three quarters observed a single time. The ten largest clonotypes hold approximately 0.5% of the sample. What was sequenced was memory CD4+ T cells from PBMCs. What the cell subset or site label conveys for this sample: CD45RA-negative fraction. The receptors shown here come from a man younger than 35 in good health. Some clones in this sample may be carry-over from other donors' samples.

The chain uses TRBV11-2 and TRBJ2-5, with 8 bases fitting TRBD2. This CDR3 spans 16 amino acids. Trimming cost V 7 bases and J 5 bases; bases outside gene matches: 15. Germline V gene lookup returns CDR1 SGHAT and CDR2 FQNNGV. DNA for the CDR3: TGTGCCAGCACAGCGGGACGCGGGAGGAGGGGTGAGACCCAGTACTTC. Encoded protein: CASTAGRGRRGETQYF.

The chain is built from TRBV2 and TRBJ2-7; a weak D match, TRBD1 (5 bases). Trimming shortened V by 5 bases and J by 4 bases, and 15 bases separated the two germline ends. This CDR3 comprises 14 residues. CDR1 is SNHLY and CDR2 is FYNNEI in the germline V gene. The CDR3 DNA reads TGTGCCAGCAGTTATCAGGGTTCGCCATACGAGCAGTACTTC. It translates to CASSYQGSPYEQYF.

The chain combines TRBV9 with TRBJ1-5; D not resolved. The CDR3 loop spans 14 amino acids. CDR1 and CDR2 from the germline V gene are SGDLS and YYNGEE. V was cut by 0 bases and J by 9 bases, with 13 bases left in between. For the CDR3, the DNA is TGTGCCAGCAGCGTAGTCGGCGCCGAGGGGCCCCAGCATTTT. Protein product: CASSVVGAEGPQHF.

This clone was seen a single time. The chain has TRBV19 and TRBJ1-1; D is ambiguous. The germline V gene has CDR1 LNHDA and CDR2 SQIVND (reference sequence). This CDR3 spans 14 amino acids. The V end lost 1 base, the J end lost 5 bases, and 11 bases lay between the germline ends. The CDR3 bases are TGTGCCAGTAGTATAGCGGACCGGGGAACTGAAGCTTTCTTT. As protein: CASSIADRGTEAFF.

The rearrangement links TRBV7-8 to TRBJ2-7; 7 bases align to TRBD2. Trimming cost V 6 bases and J 4 bases; bases outside gene matches: 15. Germline-derived CDR1 and CDR2 are SGHVS and FQNEAQ. CDR3 length: 16 residues. The CDR3 nucleotides are TGTGCCAGCAGAACGGGACGGCGGGGGATTACTTACGAGCAGTACTTC. Translated: CASRTGRRGITYEQYF.

The chain uses TRBV28 and TRBJ1-5, with TRBD1 matching 7 bases. Germline V gene sequence: CDR1 MDHEN, CDR2 SYDVKM. Trimming cost V 6 bases and J 7 bases; bases outside gene matches: 12. The CDR3 spans 15 residues. The CDR3 nucleotides read TGTGCCAGCAGCCAACGACAGGGCTGGGGGCAGCCCCAGCATTTT. Its translation is CASSQRQGWGQPQHF.

In the case of this clone: The sample has other DNA sequences that encode this CDR3 too. The gene calls are TRBV5-1 and TRBJ2-5, with TRBD2 matching over 15 bases. The CDR3 is 15 residues long. J was trimmed by 5 bases and V by 3 bases; bases with no gene match: 2. Germline CDR1 reads SGHRS; CDR2 reads YFSETQ. The DNA for the CDR3 is TGCGCCAGCAGCTCCGGACTAGCGGGGGGGGAGACCCAGTACTTC. As protein: CASSSGLAGGETQYF.

J is TRBJ2-7 and V is TRBV7-2; the D is unclear. The CDR3 contains 13 residues. Germline CDR1 and CDR2: SGHTA and FQGNSA. The V end was cut by 1 base, the J end by 3 bases, with 7 bases between. The CDR3 loop is CASSLELGYEQYF. Here the CDR3 DNA reads TGTGCCAGCAGCTTAGAGTTAGGCTACGAGCAGTACTTC.

This chain joins TRBV6-1 and TRBJ1-2, with D maybe TRBD1 (5 bases). Between the trimmed V and J ends, which lost 2 bases and 4 bases, there was a span of 8 bases. Germline assignment: CDR1 MNHNS and CDR2 SASEGT. This CDR3 has 13 amino acids. Here the CDR3 DNA reads TGTGCCAGCAGTGAATCAGGGACCTATGGCTACACCTTC. This encodes CASSESGTYGYTF.

This clone was detected many times. The chain combines TRBV5-1 with TRBJ2-1; D gene ambiguous. The CDR3 is 14 amino acids. V was pared by 0 bases and J by 10 bases, with 14 bases between. Germline V lookup: CDR1 SGHRS, CDR2 YFSETQ. The CDR3 DNA follows: TGCGCCAGCAGCTTGGCTTGGCGCGCGACAGAGCAGTTCTTC. Protein: CASSLAWRATEQFF.